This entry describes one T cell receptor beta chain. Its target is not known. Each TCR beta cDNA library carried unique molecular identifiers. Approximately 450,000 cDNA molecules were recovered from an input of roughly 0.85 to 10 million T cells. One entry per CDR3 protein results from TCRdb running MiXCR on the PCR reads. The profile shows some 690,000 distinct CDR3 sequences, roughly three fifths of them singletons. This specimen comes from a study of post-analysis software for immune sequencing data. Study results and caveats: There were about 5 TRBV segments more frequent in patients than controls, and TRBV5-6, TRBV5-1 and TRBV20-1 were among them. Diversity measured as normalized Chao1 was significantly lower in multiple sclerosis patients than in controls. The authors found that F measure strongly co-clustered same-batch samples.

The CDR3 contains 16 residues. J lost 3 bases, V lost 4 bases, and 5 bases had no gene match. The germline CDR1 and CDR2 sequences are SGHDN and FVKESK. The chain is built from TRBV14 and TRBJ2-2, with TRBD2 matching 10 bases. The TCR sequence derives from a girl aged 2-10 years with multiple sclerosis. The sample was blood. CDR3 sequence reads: CASSLRTSGYTGELFF. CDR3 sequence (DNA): TGTGCCAGCAGCCTCCGGACTAGCGGTTACACCGGGGAGCTGTTTTTT.